Sequencing of this T cell receptor beta chain was carried out in a study of regulatory T cells in long-lasting Graves disease. Looking at the study overall: Newly diagnosed Graves' patients had taken antithyroid drugs under 3 months.

This clonotype occurred many times. Germline assignment: CDR1 MNHNS and CDR2 SASEGT. V dropped 5 bases and J dropped 14 bases, with 13 bases sitting between them. CDR3 size: 12 residues. The sample's time point: newly diagnosed GD, antithyroid drugs for less than 3 months. PBMC-derived RNA was used for the TCR library. Xi'an, China, was home to the endocrinology department that provided patients. Through Arm-PCR of CDR3 regions and iRepertoire HTBI primers, TCR beta libraries were built. TCRdb re-analysed the multiplex PCR reads in MiXCR, keeping a single row per CDR3 protein. The sample yields a few hundred thousand distinct CDR3 sequences, 16% seen once. The data also belong to a second study, concerning T cells in Graves' hyperthyroidism and ophthalmopathy. As that study records: Primed by the HTBI set, a first-round RT-PCR was run on the TCR CDR3. Separation of ophthalmopathy from stable hyperthyroidism was achieved by a 13 V-J model.

This TCR came from a man between 40 and 49 years old with Graves disease. The specimen comprised peripheral blood mononuclear cells (PBMCs), sampled at new diagnosis, from a patient treated with antithyroid drugs. The chain recombines TRBV6-1 with TRBJ1-6; D unclear. The CDR3 loop is CASSTSARSLHF. In DNA form, the CDR3 reads TGTGCCAGCAGTACCTCAGCACGTTCCCTCCACTTT.